One sample yielded the 30 T cell receptor beta chains listed below, sequenced in a study of control samples from healthy donors and cancer patients. Here immunoSEQ multiplex PCR was the method, and the copy in TCRdb shows in-frame clones only, minus some. The sample carries around 31,000 clones, roughly 94% recorded once. The sequenced sample was blood. The receptors originated from a man aged 60-69 years in good health.

The chain links TRBV5-6 to TRBJ1-5; no firm D call. CDR3 length: 15 residues. V was clipped by 6 bases and J by 1 base, with 14 bases between them. CDR1 and CDR2 from the germline V gene are SGHDT and YYEEEE. The DNA of the CDR3 is TGTGCCAGCAACTTAGCTGGGGTCAGCAATCAGCCCCAGCATTTT. It is translated as CASNLAGVSNQPQHF.

V usage is TRBV5-1 and J usage is TRBJ1-5, with TRBD1 identical over 7 bases. The junction had 6 bases not matched to a gene; V was cut back by 0 bases and J by 6 bases. This CDR3 has 15 residues. Germline-derived CDR1 and CDR2 are SGHRS and YFSETQ. The CDR3 sequence: CASSLGDREGQPQHF. In DNA form, the CDR3 reads TGCGCCAGCAGCTTGGGAGACAGGGAGGGTCAGCCCCAGCATTTT.

The rearrangement uses TRBV27 and TRBJ1-2; 11 nucleotides align to TRBD1. Germline V CDR1 and CDR2: MNHEY, SMNVEV (reference sequence). V was clipped by 7 bases and J by 7 bases; unmatched bases: 8. The CDR3 runs to 14 residues. CDR3 bases: TGTGCCAGCACCCCGGGACAGGGGGTAGGTGGCTACACCTTC. It codes for CASTPGQGVGGYTF.

This clone came up once. V usage is TRBV7-2 and J usage is TRBJ2-2; possible D gene TRBD1, 6 bases. Germline V CDR1 and CDR2: SGHTA, FQGNSA. The V and J ends lost 6 bases and 6 bases respectively, with 14 bases between them. The CDR3 extends over 14 amino acids. The DNA for the CDR3 is TGTGCCAGCAGACCTCAACAGGGAGCCGGGGAGCTGTTTTTT. Translating gives CASRPQQGAGELFF.

V and J are TRBV28 and TRBJ2-6; D is perhaps TRBD2 (5 bases). This CDR3 contains 13 residues. Germline assignment: CDR1 MDHEN and CDR2 SYDVKM. DNA for the CDR3: TGTGCGACGGGGAAAGGTGGGGCCAACGTCCTGACTTTC. Protein sequence: CATGKGGANVLTF.

The genes are TRBV7-3 and TRBJ1-2; maybe TRBD1 (5 bases). CDR1 is SGHTA, CDR2 FQGTGA, per germline. V was trimmed by 3 bases and J by 8 bases, leaving 10 bases between them. The CDR3 runs 12 residues. CDR3 bases: TGTGCCAGCAGCTTGGACGGGACCGGCTACACCTTC. This codes for CASSLDGTGYTF.

The rearrangement links TRBV5-6 to TRBJ1-6; D ambiguous. V was clipped by 1 base and J by 0 bases, with 8 bases between them. The CDR3 has 16 residues. Germline V gene sequence: CDR1 SGHDT, CDR2 YYEEEE. CDR3 sequence reads: CASSLRQSSYNSPLHF. The CDR3 nucleotides are TGTGCCAGCAGCTTGCGTCAGAGCTCCTATAATTCACCCCTCCACTTT.

This clone occurred once. CDR3 nucleotides: TGTGCCAGCAGTCCGGGACAGTTCTACGAGCAGTACTTC. As protein: CASSPGQFYEQYF. The V gene is TRBV12-3 or TRBV12-4, the J gene TRBJ2-7; 7 bases fit TRBD1. The length of the CDR3 is 13 residues. With V trimmed by 5 bases and J by 3 bases, 4 bases remained unmatched.

The chain uses TRBV25-1 and TRBJ1-1; D not resolved. CDR1 is MGHDK and CDR2 is SYGVNS in the germline V gene. The ends were cut back, 3 bases at V and 0 bases at J, with 8 bases in the middle. The CDR3 is made up of 14 amino acids. CDR3 amino acids: CASSDYTVNTEAFF. In DNA, the CDR3 is TGTGCCAGCAGTGACTATACAGTGAACACTGAAGCTTTCTTT.

This chain links TRBV7-2 with TRBJ1-1; 9 positions match TRBD1. The CDR3 totals 15 residues. Germline V CDR1 and CDR2: SGHTA, FQGNSA. Unmatched junction bases numbered 10, after V lost 5 bases and J lost 6 bases. This CDR3 is CASSPAGTGKAEAFF. The CDR3 DNA reads TGTGCCAGCAGCCCGGCCGGGACAGGGAAGGCTGAAGCTTTCTTT.

The gene calls are TRBV7-9 and TRBJ2-6; D may be TRBD2 (5 bases). Germline CDR1 SEHNR, CDR2 FQNEAQ (reference sequence). This CDR3 contains 17 residues. The V and J ends lost 1 base and 0 bases respectively, with 10 bases between them. CDR3 sequence: CASSLERQASGANVLTF. The CDR3 nucleotides are TGTGCCAGCAGCTTAGAGCGGCAGGCCTCTGGGGCCAACGTCCTGACTTTC. Using reference TRBV7-9 and TRBJ2-6 for the parts outside the CDR3, the full variable domain is DTGVSQNPRHKITKRGQNVTFRCDPISEHNRLYWYRQTLGQGPEFLTYFQNEAQLEKSRLLSDRFSAERPKGSFSTLEIQRTEQGDSAMYLCASSLERQASGANVLTFGAGSRLTVL.

This clone was observed once. The chain couples TRBV10-3 to TRBJ1-5; tentative D call: TRBD1 (5 bases). Germline assignment: CDR1 ENHRY and CDR2 SYGVKD. Trimming pared 3 bases from V and 1 base from J, leaving 7 bases between. This CDR3 has 14 residues. The CDR3 loop reads CAISDWGSNQPQHF. CDR3 in DNA: TGTGCCATCAGTGATTGGGGGAGCAATCAGCCCCAGCATTTT.

V usage is TRBV7-9 and J usage is TRBJ1-1, with 8 bases that match TRBD1. V dropped 2 bases and J dropped 0; count of bases not matched to a gene: 8. The V gene's germline CDR1 is SEHNR and CDR2 FQNEAQ (reference sequence). There are 17 residues in the CDR3. The CDR3 nucleotides are TGTGCCAGCAGCTTAATTGGGACAGGACGGATGAACACTGAAGCTTTCTTT. This sequence encodes CASSLIGTGRMNTEAFF.

The chain carries TRBV5-6 and TRBJ2-1; possibly TRBD2 for D (6 bases). This CDR3 spans 14 amino acids. V shed 2 bases and J shed 7 bases, with 13 bases lying between them. Germline V gene lookup returns CDR1 SGHDT and CDR2 YYEEEE. Here the CDR3 reads CASSLFTGVNEQFF. CDR3 coding DNA: TGTGCCAGCAGCTTATTCACGGGGGTGAATGAGCAGTTCTTC.

The J gene is TRBJ1-2, the V gene TRBV18, with D perhaps matching TRBD1 (6 bases). Trimming shortened V by 1 base and J by 2 bases, and 17 bases separated the two germline ends. Germline V gives CDR1 KGHSH, CDR2 LQKENI. This CDR3 comprises 17 residues. The CDR3 sequence is CASSPLPGVGSNYGYTF. The CDR3 bases are TGTGCCAGCTCACCACTCCCAGGGGTAGGATCGAACTATGGCTACACCTTC.

This rearrangement joins TRBV6-5 to TRBJ2-7, with TRBD1 matching over 7 bases. J lost 0 bases, V lost 6 bases, and 2 bases had no gene match. Germline CDR1 MNHEY, CDR2 SVGAGI. CDR3 size: 13 residues. This CDR3 is CASRAGGSYEQYF. The CDR3 DNA reads as TGTGCCAGCAGGGCAGGGGGCTCCTACGAGCAGTACTTC.

The chain carries TRBV19 and TRBJ1-4; the D is unclear. The CDR3 has 15 residues. The ends were cut back, 6 bases at V and 0 bases at J, with 11 bases in the middle. CDR1 and CDR2 (germline): LNHDA, SQIVND (reference sequence). The chain's CDR3 is CASRRTAATNEKLFF. CDR3 nucleotide sequence: TGTGCCAGTAGGAGAACAGCAGCAACTAATGAAAAACTGTTTTTT.

The chain employs TRBV9 and TRBJ1-1; D uncertain. Germline assignment: CDR1 SGDLS and CDR2 YYNGEE. CDR3 length: 17 amino acids. V was pared by 2 bases and J by 0 bases, with 17 bases between. The DNA of the CDR3 is TGTGCCAGCAGCGTTGAACAGCGAAATACATTGAACACTGAAGCTTTCTTT. Translating it yields CASSVEQRNTLNTEAFF. The complete variable domain, with remaining parts taken from reference TRBV9 and TRBJ1-1, reads DSGVTQTPKHLITATGQRVTLRCSPRSGDLSVYWYQQSLDQGLQFLIQYYNGEERAKGNILERFSAQQFPDLHSELNLSSLELGDSALYFCASSVEQRNTLNTEAFFGQGTRLTVV.

This chain connects TRBV3-1 (or the pseudogene TRBV3-2) to TRBJ1-1, with 9 bases that match TRBD1. The CDR3 has 14 residues. Looked up from germline, CDR1 is LGHDT and CDR2 is YNNKEL (reference sequence). With 3 bases clipped from V and 6 bases from J, the junction kept 5 bases outside the gene matches. CDR3 sequence: CASSHRTGAAEAFF. The DNA of the CDR3 is TGTGCCAGCAGCCACCGGACAGGGGCCGCTGAAGCTTTCTTT.

The chain employs TRBV19 and TRBJ2-2; 7 nucleotides align to TRBD2. Per germline, CDR1 LNHDA and CDR2 SQIVND (reference sequence). CDR3 length equals 14 residues. The V segment lost 7 bases and the J segment 6 bases; nucleotides outside the gene matches: 8. CDR3 sequence reads: CASTGDYVAGELFF. CDR3 in DNA: TGTGCCAGTACCGGGGACTACGTCGCCGGGGAGCTGTTTTTT.

This chain uses TRBV5-6 with TRBJ1-1; a possible D gene is TRBD1 (6 bases). Germline V lookup: CDR1 SGHDT, CDR2 YYEEEE. V gave up 0 bases and J gave up 3 bases, with 6 bases separating them. The CDR3 has 13 amino acids. CDR3 in DNA: TGTGCCAGCAGCTTGGCAGGGGACACTGAAGCTTTCTTT. Its protein is CASSLAGDTEAFF.

The chain recombines TRBV5-1 with TRBJ2-1, with D possibly TRBD1 on 6 matching bases. This CDR3 contains 16 residues. Trimming stripped 0 bases from V and 5 bases from J, with 15 bases between. In germline, CDR1 is SGHRS, CDR2 YFSETQ. The DNA for the CDR3 is TGCGCCAGCAGCTTGGCCCCCCGGACAGTAAACAATGAGCAGTTCTTC. Protein: CASSLAPRTVNNEQFF. Using reference TRBV5-1 and TRBJ2-1 for the parts outside the CDR3, the full variable domain is KAGVTQTPRYLIKTRGQQVTLSCSPISGHRSVSWYQQTPGQGLQFLFEYFSETQRNKGNFPGRFSGRQFSNSRSEMNVSTLELGDSALYLCASSLAPRTVNNEQFFGPGTRLTVL.

The chain uses TRBV27 and TRBJ1-2; no firm D call. CDR3 length: 15 amino acids. Per germline, CDR1 MNHEY and CDR2 SMNVEV (reference sequence). V was cut by 4 bases and J by 0 bases, with 12 bases left in between. The CDR3: CASSSFTQTNYGYTF. The CDR3, as DNA: TGTGCCAGCAGTTCCTTTACCCAAACTAACTATGGCTACACCTTC.

This chain uses TRBV7-2 with TRBJ1-1; D perhaps matches TRBD1 (6 bases). Germline V gene lookup returns CDR1 SGHTA and CDR2 FQGNSA. Deletions cut 2 bases from V and 0 bases from J, with 10 bases between. The CDR3 length is 15 residues. The CDR3 sequence is CASSLYTGLNTEAFF. The CDR3, as DNA: TGTGCCAGCAGCTTATATACAGGGCTGAACACTGAAGCTTTCTTT.

This clone showed up just once. The chain employs TRBV4-2 and TRBJ1-6, with no clear D. The V end was cut by 1 base, the J end by 9 bases, with 13 bases between. CDR1 is LGHNA and CDR2 is YNFKEQ in the germline V gene. The CDR3 has 15 amino acids. CDR3 amino acids: CASSQAPQTLSPLHF. As DNA, the CDR3 is TGTGCCAGCAGCCAAGCCCCCCAAACCCTTTCACCCCTCCACTTT.

V is TRBV18 and J is TRBJ2-2; D is undetermined. This CDR3 region has 15 residues. Germline-derived CDR1 and CDR2 are KGHSH and LQKENI. V was trimmed by 2 bases and J by 1 base, leaving 8 bases between them. CDR3 protein: CASSPSRQNTGELFF. CDR3 DNA sequence: TGTGCCAGCTCACCATCAAGACAGAACACCGGGGAGCTGTTTTTT.

The chain uses TRBV6-6 and TRBJ2-5; unclear D gene. This CDR3 contains 12 residues. The ends were cut back, 0 bases at V and 5 bases at J, with 4 bases in the middle. The germline gives CDR1 MNHNY, CDR2 SVGAGI (reference sequence). This CDR3 is CASSYSWETQYF. For the CDR3, the DNA is TGTGCCAGCAGTTACTCGTGGGAGACCCAGTACTTC.

The chain couples TRBV20-1 to TRBJ2-1; the match to TRBD2 covers 13 bases. Trimming took 3 bases from V and 4 from J; bases not matched to a gene: 6. The CDR3 has 16 residues. Germline-derived CDR1 and CDR2 are DFQATT and SNEGSKA (reference sequence). The CDR3 reads CSASRTSGGLYNEQFF. As DNA, the CDR3 is TGCAGTGCTAGTAGGACTAGCGGGGGCCTATACAATGAGCAGTTCTTC.

This clone has just one count. This sequence joins TRBV7-2 and TRBJ2-5; no reliable D call. CDR1 SGHTA and CDR2 FQGNSA come from the germline V gene. V lost 1 base and J 0 bases, leaving 9 bases between the germline ends. The CDR3 has 15 amino acids. The DNA of the CDR3 is TGTGCCAGCAGCTTAGGGACCTCGTACCAAGAGACCCAGTACTTC. This translates into CASSLGTSYQETQYF.

The V call is TRBV6-2 or TRBV6-3, the J call TRBJ1-3; D gene unclear. Germline lookup yields CDR1 MNHEY and CDR2 SVGEGT. Trimming removed 5 bases at V and 4 bases at J, with 6 bases between. The CDR3 sequence is 12 residues long. This CDR3 is CASSRSGNTIYF. CDR3 bases: TGTGCCAGCAGTCGTTCGGGAAACACCATATATTTT.